The next 2 T cell receptor beta chains were all read from a single sample in a study of blood T cell repertoires in COVID-19. Data came from immunoSEQ multiplex PCR; TCRdb stores just in-frame clones and leaves some out. The table records about 57,000 clones, 82% of them present only once. Material: peripheral blood. The receptors stem from a woman aged 55-70 years with acute or convalescent COVID-19.

The chain uses TRBV10-3 and TRBJ2-7; 7 nucleotides agree with TRBD2. The CDR3 sequence is 15 residues long. CDR1 ENHRY and CDR2 SYGVKD come from the germline V gene. J was trimmed by 0 bases and V by 6 bases; bases with no gene match: 8. CDR3 sequence (DNA): TGTGCCATCAGCGCGGGGACTACAATCTCCTACGAGCAGTACTTC. This translates into CAISAGTTISYEQYF.

This chain connects TRBV4-2 to TRBJ1-3, with 7 positions matching TRBD1. Germline trimming cut 6 bases from V and 0 bases from J; bases unmatched to any gene: 8. This CDR3 has 16 amino acids. Per germline, CDR1 LGHNA and CDR2 YNFKEQ. The CDR3 region is CASSHDTGDSGNTIYF. CDR3 sequence (DNA): TGTGCCAGCAGTCATGATACAGGGGACTCTGGAAACACCATATATTTT.